The source of this T cell receptor beta chain is a study of shared clonotypes between healthy human individuals. Sequenced by immunoSEQ multiplex PCR; TCRdb stores in-frame clones only, minus some. This table has about 1,900,000 clones, over 85% appearing once. Only CD45RO-negative cells positively selected for CCR7 counted as naive CD8 cells, so terminally differentiated effector memory CD45RA+ cells were excluded. V dropped 1 base and J dropped 1 base, with 16 bases sitting between them. CDR3 length equals 17 residues. Germline-derived CDR1 and CDR2 are LGHNA and YSLEER. This sequence originates from a young man in good health. The chain joins TRBV4-3 to TRBJ2-5; D perhaps matches TRBD2 (5 bases). The sequenced material came from naive CD8+ T cells sorted from blood. Here the CDR3 DNA reads TGCGCCAGCAGCCAAGGGCCCGAGGGCAGTGGCCAAGAGACCCAGTACTTC. It translates to CASSQGPEGSGQETQYF.